The next 27 T cell receptor beta chains were all read from a single sample in a study of blood T cell repertoires in COVID-19 (dated by TCRdb to the early 2020s). Library preparation was by the immunoSEQ multiplex PCR assay. TCRdb carries this immuneACCESS record with in-frame sequences only. Its versions omit some clonotypes, under half of them owing to an unresolved V gene in the studies checked, with the rest unexplained. The sample contains fewer than 65,000 clones, approximately 85% of them found a single time. The top ten clones comprise less than 6.5% of the sample. Sequencing was done on a sample of peripheral blood. The receptors were sampled from a man in his sixties with acute or convalescent COVID-19.

The V and J genes are TRBV2 and TRBJ2-1; D possibly corresponds to TRBD2 (6 bases). Germline V CDR1 and CDR2: SNHLY, FYNNEI. The CDR3 sequence is 15 residues long. The V end lost 7 bases, the J end lost 2 bases, and 15 bases lay between the germline ends. CDR3 loop: CASKVAGTTYNEQFF. As DNA, the CDR3 is TGTGCCAGCAAGGTGGCGGGAACCACCTACAATGAGCAGTTCTTC.

The chain has TRBV6-5 and TRBJ2-7, with D unclear. Trimming cost V 2 bases and J 0 bases, with 8 bases left between them. Germline V gives CDR1 MNHEY, CDR2 SVGAGI. CDR3 size: 14 residues. CDR3 coding DNA: TGTGCCAGCAGTTACGCGCGTGGCTCCTACGAGCAGTACTTC. It codes for CASSYARGSYEQYF.

The genes are TRBV11-2 and TRBJ2-4; TRBD1 matches at 8 bases. Germline CDR1 and CDR2: SGHAT and FQNNGV. V was clipped by 5 bases and J by 0 bases; unmatched bases: 9. CDR3 length equals 17 residues. The CDR3 reads CASSPWTGRIAKNIQYF. Here the CDR3 DNA reads TGTGCCAGCAGCCCTTGGACAGGGCGAATAGCCAAAAACATTCAGTACTTC.

This chain connects TRBV7-3 to TRBJ2-1; 8 nucleotides line up with TRBD2. From germline, CDR1 is SGHTA and CDR2 FQGTGA. CDR3 size: 15 residues. Trimming cost V 3 bases and J 2 bases; bases outside gene matches: 3. CDR3 protein: CASSLTSATYNEQFF. In DNA, the CDR3 is TGTGCCAGCAGCTTGACTAGCGCGACCTACAATGAGCAGTTCTTC. The entire variable domain, with the rest obtained from reference TRBV7-3 and TRBJ2-1, is as follows: GAGVSQTPSNKVTEKGKYVELRCDPISGHTALYWYRQSLGQGPEFLIYFQGTGAADDSGLPNDRFFAVRPEGSVSTLKIQRTERGDSAVYLCASSLTSATYNEQFFGPGTRLTVL.

This chain uses TRBV3-1 (or the pseudogene TRBV3-2) with TRBJ2-5; no clear D. V lost 1 base to trimming and J lost 3 bases, with 3 bases between them. The CDR3 contains 12 residues. Germline values: CDR1 LGHDT, CDR2 YNNKEL (reference sequence). CDR3 sequence: CASSQVKETQYF. The CDR3, as DNA: TGTGCCAGCAGCCAAGTCAAAGAGACCCAGTACTTC.

V and J are TRBV5-1 and TRBJ2-3, with TRBD1 identical over 8 bases. CDR3 size: 15 residues. Germline V lookup: CDR1 SGHRS, CDR2 YFSETQ. The V segment lost 0 bases and the J segment 3 bases; nucleotides outside the gene matches: 3. CDR3 nucleotides: TGCGCCAGCAGCTTGGGGACAGGGACGACAGATACGCAGTATTTT. Translating it yields CASSLGTGTTDTQYF.

This clone was counted once. The chain joins TRBV12-3 or TRBV12-4 to TRBJ2-7; D is perhaps TRBD2 (6 bases). The CDR3 length is 13 residues. V was trimmed by 6 bases and J by 3 bases, leaving 12 bases between them. In DNA, the CDR3 is TGTGCCAGCAGGGCCCCGGAGGGCTACGAGCAGTACTTC. Its protein is CASRAPEGYEQYF.

This chain uses TRBV11-2 with TRBJ1-6; D not resolved. CDR1 is SGHAT and CDR2 is FQNNGV in the germline V gene. The CDR3 is 15 amino acids. V dropped 1 base and J dropped 10 bases, with 14 bases sitting between them. The chain's CDR3 is CASSLVEDRGSPLHF. DNA for the CDR3: TGTGCCAGCAGCTTAGTGGAGGATCGGGGATCACCCCTCCACTTT.

J is TRBJ2-1 and V is TRBV27; D gene ambiguous. V lost 5 bases and J lost 0, with 5 bases in between. The CDR3 is 13 amino acids. The germline gives CDR1 MNHEY, CDR2 SMNVEV (reference sequence). This chain's CDR3 is CASSADSYNEQFF. For the CDR3, the DNA is TGTGCCAGCAGTGCGGACTCCTACAATGAGCAGTTCTTC.

This chain uses TRBV13 with TRBJ2-7; 7 bases align to TRBD2. The CDR3 runs to 13 residues. The germline V gene has CDR1 PRHDT and CDR2 FYEKMQ (reference sequence). Trimming removed 5 bases from V and 7 bases from J; junction bases left unmatched: 8. This chain's CDR3 is CASSTHPGGEQYF. CDR3 nucleotide sequence: TGTGCCAGCAGCACTCACCCGGGGGGAGAGCAGTACTTC. The full variable domain, in which reference TRBV13 and TRBJ2-7 provide the parts outside the CDR3, is AAGVIQSPRHLIKEKRETATLKCYPIPRHDTVYWYQQGPGQDPQFLISFYEKMQSDKGSIPDRFSAQQFSDYHSELNMSSLELGDSALYFCASSTHPGGEQYFGPGTRLTVT.

The V gene is TRBV15, the J gene TRBJ1-2; TRBD1 matches at 9 bases. V lost 8 bases, J lost 0 bases, and 4 bases stayed unmatched. The CDR3 spans 14 residues. CDR1 is LNHNV, CDR2 YYDKDF, per germline (reference sequence). The DNA for the CDR3 is TGTGCCACCGGCCGGGACAGGGCTAACTATGGCTACACCTTC. Its translation is CATGRDRANYGYTF.

V gene TRBV3-1 (or the pseudogene TRBV3-2) combines with J gene TRBJ1-4, with D tentatively TRBD1 (5 bases). Trimming took 2 bases from V and 6 from J, leaving 16 bases between them. This CDR3 comprises 16 residues. The germline CDR1 and CDR2 sequences are LGHDT and YNNKEL (reference sequence). The CDR3 DNA sequence: TGTGCCAGCAGCCAAAGGACGGTGGGGCGCTATGAAAAACTGTTTTTT. Its protein product is CASSQRTVGRYEKLFF.

This clone was observed a single time. The chain couples TRBV5-1 to TRBJ1-2; TRBD1 agrees at 10 bases. CDR3 length: 14 residues. Trimming at V came to 4 bases and at J to 4 bases, leaving 4 bases not matched to a gene. From germline, CDR1 is SGHRS and CDR2 YFSETQ. The chain's CDR3 is CASSPGDRGYGYTF. CDR3 sequence (DNA): TGCGCCAGCAGCCCGGGGGACAGGGGCTATGGCTACACCTTC.

This clone was observed a few times. This sequence joins TRBV18 and TRBJ2-5; D unresolved. This CDR3 spans 11 amino acids. CDR1 and CDR2 (germline): KGHSH, LQKENI. V lost 6 bases, J lost 1 base, and 3 bases lay in between. The chain's CDR3 is CASSVQETQYF. The CDR3 nucleotides read TGTGCCAGCTCCGTCCAAGAGACCCAGTACTTC.

In this sample, this clone turned up once. Written as DNA, the CDR3 is TGTGCCAGCAGTTTAAGTGGTCTTGGGCCTAGGTTTGCGGGAGAGGACAATGAGCAGTTCTTC. Translating it yields CASSLSGLGPRFAGEDNEQFF. This chain uses TRBV27 with TRBJ2-1, with 7 bases matching TRBD2. There are 21 residues in the CDR3. The V and J ends lost 2 bases and 5 bases, in that order; junction bases with no gene match: 24. Germline-derived CDR1 and CDR2 are MNHEY and SMNVEV (reference sequence).

With respect to this clone: A read error may produce the germline difference seen at one junction end. The rearrangement uses TRBV6-5 and TRBJ2-5, with 10 bases matching TRBD2. The CDR3 runs to 13 residues. Germline CDR1 reads MNHEY; CDR2 reads SVGAGI. The CDR3 coding sequence is TGTGTCAGCAGGGCTAGCGGGAGCGTGACCCAGTACTTC. It specifies CVSRASGSVTQYF.

The V gene is TRBV30, the J gene TRBJ2-5, with 8 bases identical to TRBD2. The V gene's germline CDR1 is GTSNPN and CDR2 SVGIG (reference sequence). The CDR3 spans 13 residues. With 0 bases clipped from V and 3 bases from J, the junction kept 0 bases outside the gene matches. CDR3 protein: CAWSVLAEETQYF. The CDR3 coding sequence is TGTGCCTGGAGTGTACTAGCGGAAGAGACCCAGTACTTC.

The chain links TRBV4-1 to TRBJ2-5; 12 positions match TRBD2. The CDR3 covers 17 residues. The V and J ends lost 0 bases and 4 bases, in that order; junction bases with no gene match: 6. Germline CDR1 MGHRA, CDR2 YSYEKL. CDR3 nucleotide sequence: TGCGCCAGCAGCCAAGAGGGCCAGGGACTAGCGGGAGAGACCCAGTACTTC. Protein product: CASSQEGQGLAGETQYF.

This clone was seen more than once but under ten times. One end of the junction varies from germline; a read error may be responsible. The CDR3 bases are TGTGCCAGCAGCACGGGACTAGCGGGAGGGCCATCAAACTTC. It is translated as CASSTGLAGGPSNF. The rearrangement joins TRBV7-9 to TRBJ2-7; 16 positions match TRBD2. The CDR3 is made up of 14 amino acids. Germline-derived CDR1 and CDR2 are SEHNR and FQNEAQ (reference sequence).

The chain uses TRBV5-1 and TRBJ2-3; 11 nucleotides line up with TRBD2. CDR3 length equals 18 residues. Per germline, CDR1 SGHRS and CDR2 YFSETQ. With V trimmed by 1 base and J by 1 base, 8 bases remained unmatched. Here the CDR3 DNA reads TGCGCCAGCAGCTTGAGAACTAGCGGGAGCGGGGGCACAGATACGCAGTATTTT. Translating it yields CASSLRTSGSGGTDTQYF.

CDR3 protein: CASSTRFSGTYEQYF. The CDR3, as DNA: TGTGCCAGCAGCACCCGGTTTAGCGGTACCTACGAGCAGTACTTC. The rearrangement uses TRBV5-6 and TRBJ2-7; D might be TRBD2 (6 bases). The CDR3 sequence is 15 residues long. With 4 bases removed from V and 2 bases from J, the gap between germline ends came to 16 bases. Germline V gives CDR1 SGHDT, CDR2 YYEEEE.

The V gene is TRBV18, the J gene TRBJ1-5; the match to TRBD1 covers 7 bases. CDR3 size: 13 residues. CDR1 and CDR2 from the germline V gene are KGHSH and LQKENI. After removal of 5 bases from V and 5 bases from J, the junction contained 3 bases not matched to a gene. CDR3 amino acids: CASSYTGDQPQHF. In nucleotides, the CDR3 is TGTGCCAGCTCATACACAGGGGATCAGCCCCAGCATTTT. The variable domain in full, with the rest retrieved from reference TRBV18 and TRBJ1-5, is NAGVMQNPRHLVRRRGQEARLRCSPMKGHSHVYWYRQLPEEGLKFMVYLQKENIIDESGMPKERFSAEFPKEGPSILRIQQVVRGDSAAYFCASSYTGDQPQHFGDGTRLSIL.

The gene calls are TRBV10-3 and TRBJ1-5; D call uncertain. CDR3 size: 15 residues. Germline CDR1 and CDR2: ENHRY and SYGVKD. Trimming left V 3 bases short and J 2 bases short, with 11 bases between. The CDR3 DNA reads as TGTGCCATCAGTGAACGCGAGCAGGGCAATCAGCCCCAGCATTTT. Amino acid sequence: CAISEREQGNQPQHF.

The chain recombines TRBV11-2 with TRBJ1-1, with a possible D match to TRBD1 (6 bases). Germline loops: CDR1 SGHAT, CDR2 FQNNGV. V was trimmed by 6 bases and J by 1 base, leaving 12 bases between them. The CDR3 consists of 14 residues. The CDR3 sequence: CASRTSGQNTEAFF. DNA for the CDR3: TGTGCCAGCAGGACCTCGGGACAGAACACTGAAGCTTTCTTT.

The rearrangement uses TRBV28 and TRBJ2-1, with 8 nucleotides matching TRBD2. V trimming: 10 bases; J trimming: 4 bases; junction bases outside the gene matches: 12. CDR1 is MDHEN, CDR2 SYDVKM, per germline. The CDR3 spans 15 residues. This chain's CDR3 is CATRFSGGAYNEQFF. In DNA, the CDR3 is TGTGCCACCAGATTCAGCGGGGGCGCTTACAATGAGCAGTTCTTC.

The chain combines TRBV20-1 with TRBJ2-1; weak D call: TRBD1 (5 bases). The germline CDR1 and CDR2 sequences are DFQATT and SNEGSKA (reference sequence). V lost 4 bases, J lost 5 bases, and 6 bases lay in between. The CDR3 sequence is 11 residues long. This CDR3 reads CSATGNNEQFF. In nucleotides, the CDR3 is TGCAGTGCTACAGGGAACAATGAGCAGTTCTTC.

This clone was counted once. The chain employs TRBV11-2 and TRBJ2-1; TRBD2 agrees at 7 bases. The CDR3 consists of 13 residues. Germline-derived CDR1 and CDR2 are SGHAT and FQNNGV. V shed 4 bases, J shed 9 bases, and the junction held 6 bases outside the gene matches. This CDR3 is CASSSPPGGEQFF. As DNA, the CDR3 is TGTGCCAGCAGCTCTCCACCGGGGGGTGAGCAGTTCTTC.